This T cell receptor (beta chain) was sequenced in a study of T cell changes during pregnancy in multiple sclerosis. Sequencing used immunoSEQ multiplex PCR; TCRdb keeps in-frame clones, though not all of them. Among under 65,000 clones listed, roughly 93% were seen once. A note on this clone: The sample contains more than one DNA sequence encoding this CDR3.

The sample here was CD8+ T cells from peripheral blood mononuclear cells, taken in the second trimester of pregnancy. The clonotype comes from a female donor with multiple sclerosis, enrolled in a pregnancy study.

The chain's CDR3 is CASRAGSYEQYF. The CDR3 DNA is TGTGCCAGCAGAGCAGGTTCCTACGAGCAGTACTTC. The chain combines TRBV2 with TRBJ2-7; no firm D call. Germline V gives CDR1 SNHLY, CDR2 FYNNEI. CDR3 size: 12 residues. V was cut by 6 bases and J by 1 base, with 7 bases left in between.